What follows is one T cell receptor beta chain and its context. Trimming removed 3 bases at V and 8 bases at J, with 11 bases between. The CDR3 is made up of 14 amino acids. Germline V gives CDR1 LNHDA, CDR2 SQIVND (reference sequence). The protocol was immunoSEQ multiplex PCR, while the TCRdb copy is restricted to in-frame clones and leaves out a portion. Of 150,000 to 200,000 clones in the sample, approximately 95% were seen once. These data are taken from a study of control samples from healthy donors and cancer patients. The chain couples TRBV19 to TRBJ1-6, with D maybe TRBD1 (5 bases). This receptor was obtained from a man between 18 and 35 years old in good health. Sequencing input: blood. CDR3: CASSIQGGDSPLHF. DNA of the CDR3: TGTGCCAGTAGTATTCAGGGTGGGGATTCACCCCTCCACTTT.